One sample yielded the 9 T cell receptor beta chains listed below, sequenced in a study of response to subunit inactivated influenza vaccine. TCRdb called the RT-PCR reads again in MiXCR, with one record for every CDR3 protein. The data contain 650,000 to 700,000 distinct CDR3 sequences, 15% to 18% of them singletons. Sequenced here: PBMCs from blood, sampled 11 to 12 days after vaccination. Receptor source: a man in his forties or fifties who received an inactivated influenza vaccine.

This clonotype was observed many times. The V and J genes are TRBV6-2 or TRBV6-3 and TRBJ2-1, with D possibly being TRBD2 (7 bases). V was pared by 2 bases and J by 4 bases, with 12 bases between. Germline CDR1 MNHEY, CDR2 SVGEGT. This CDR3 region has 15 residues. The chain's CDR3 is CASSYGGAPYNEQFF. CDR3 nucleotides: TGTGCCAGCAGTTACGGGGGGGCCCCTTACAATGAGCAGTTCTTC.

V and J are TRBV7-6 and TRBJ2-7, with D unresolved. The CDR3 spans 14 residues. V dropped 2 bases and J dropped 1 base, with 9 bases sitting between them. CDR1 SGHVS and CDR2 FNYEAQ come from the germline V gene. The CDR3 here is CASSLYLVSYEQYF. CDR3 DNA: TGTGCCAGCAGCTTATACCTCGTGTCCTACGAGCAGTACTTC.

V is TRBV6-1 and J is TRBJ1-5; D gene uncertain. The germline V and J ends were trimmed by 8 bases and 3 bases, with 8 bases remaining between them. CDR3 length: 12 amino acids. From germline, CDR1 is MNHNS and CDR2 SASEGT. The CDR3: CASQIHNQPQHF. The DNA for the CDR3 is TGTGCCAGCCAGATCCACAATCAGCCCCAGCATTTT.

The chain carries TRBV9 and TRBJ2-1; TRBD2 matches 7 bases. Trimming removed 2 bases from V and 0 bases from J; junction bases left unmatched: 8. This CDR3 contains 17 residues. Germline CDR1 and CDR2: SGDLS and YYNGEE. As DNA, the CDR3 is TGTGCCAGCAGCGTCGACCAATGGGGGGGCTCCTACAATGAGCAGTTCTTC. This gives the protein CASSVDQWGGSYNEQFF.

This clonotype was counted ten times or more. The rearrangement links TRBV29-1 to TRBJ2-3; D is undetermined. Germline CDR1 reads SQVTM; CDR2 reads ANQGSEA. Trimming took off 6 bases at V and 4 bases at J, with 14 bases between the two ends. The CDR3 is 13 amino acids. The CDR3, as DNA: TGCAGCGTGGGGATTCGTGGGCCAGATACGCAGTATTTT. Its protein product is CSVGIRGPDTQYF.

This clonotype was counted only a few times. The chain recombines TRBV5-1 with TRBJ2-1; TRBD2 matches 7 bases. The CDR3 contains 16 residues. The V gene end was trimmed by 4 bases and the J gene end by 2 bases; junction bases not matched to a gene: 9. CDR1 and CDR2 (germline): SGHRS, YFSETQ. The CDR3 reads CASSHLADRPYNEQFF. The CDR3 DNA reads TGCGCCAGCAGCCACCTAGCGGACCGCCCCTACAATGAGCAGTTCTTC.

The J gene is TRBJ2-3, the V gene TRBV5-1, with D unclear. The V gene's germline CDR1 is SGHRS and CDR2 YFSETQ. This CDR3 comprises 16 residues. Trimming cost V 0 bases and J 2 bases, with 13 bases left between them. CDR3 coding DNA: TGCGCCAGCAGCTTGGTATATAGGGCAGCCACAGATACGCAGTATTTT. This encodes CASSLVYRAATDTQYF.

This clonotype came up a few times. The gene calls are TRBV4-2 and TRBJ2-5; 10 bases map to TRBD2. The CDR3 sequence is 20 residues long. Trimming took 0 bases from V and 2 from J; bases not matched to a gene: 15. Germline loops: CDR1 LGHNA, CDR2 YNFKEQ. The CDR3 DNA reads TGTGCCAGCAGCCAAGATACTAGCGGGGATCTGCTGGGGTGTCAAGAGACCCAGTACTTC. This sequence encodes CASSQDTSGDLLGCQETQYF.

The chain has TRBV11-2 and TRBJ2-3; 9 positions agree with TRBD2. The germline V gene has CDR1 SGHAT and CDR2 FQNNGV. The V and J ends lost 3 bases and 0 bases, in that order; junction bases with no gene match: 13. This CDR3 spans 19 amino acids. The CDR3 nucleotides are TGTGCCAGCAGCTTTCCTCTGGGGCTAGCGGGATCTAGCACAGATACGCAGTATTTT. Its translation: CASSFPLGLAGSSTDTQYF. The entire variable domain, with the rest obtained from reference TRBV11-2 and TRBJ2-3, is as follows: EAGVAQSPRYKIIEKRQSVAFWCNPISGHATLYWYQQILGQGPKLLIQFQNNGVVDDSQLPKDRFSAERLKGVDSTLKIQPAKLEDSAVYLCASSFPLGLAGSSTDTQYFGPGTRLTVL.